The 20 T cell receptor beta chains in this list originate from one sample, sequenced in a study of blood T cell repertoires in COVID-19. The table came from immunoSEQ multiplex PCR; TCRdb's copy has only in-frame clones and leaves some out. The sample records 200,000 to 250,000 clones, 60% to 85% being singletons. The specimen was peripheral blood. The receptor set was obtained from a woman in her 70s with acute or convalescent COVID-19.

In nucleotides, the CDR3 is TGTGCCAGCAGCTCATCGACAGGGGTAGACTACACCTTC. The encoded protein is CASSSSTGVDYTF. V gene TRBV5-4 combines with J gene TRBJ1-2; TRBD1 matches at 8 bases. The CDR3 is made up of 13 amino acids. The germline gives CDR1 SGHNT, CDR2 YYREEE (reference sequence). V lost 3 bases and J lost 10; bases outside the gene matches: 8. The entire variable domain, with the rest obtained from reference TRBV5-4 and TRBJ1-2, is as follows: ETGVTQSPTHLIKTRGQQVTLRCSSQSGHNTVSWYQQALGQGPQFIFQYYREEENGRGNFPPRFSGLQFPNYSSELNVNALELDDSALYLCASSSSTGVDYTFGSGTRLTVV.

This chain's CDR3 is CSVRGRVLNTEAFF. The CDR3 DNA sequence: TGCAGCGTGCGGGGGAGGGTGTTGAACACTGAAGCTTTCTTT. The V and J genes are TRBV29-1 and TRBJ1-1, with D perhaps TRBD1 (5 bases). The CDR3 sequence is 14 residues long. The V end lost 6 bases, the J end lost 0 bases, and 14 bases lay between the germline ends. CDR1 and CDR2 (germline): SQVTM, ANQGSEA.

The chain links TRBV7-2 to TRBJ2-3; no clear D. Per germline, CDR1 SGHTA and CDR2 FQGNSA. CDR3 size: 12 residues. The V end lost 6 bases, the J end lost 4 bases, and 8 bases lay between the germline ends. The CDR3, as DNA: TGTGCCAGCAGTCTCCCCCCAGATACGCAGTATTTT. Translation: CASSLPPDTQYF.

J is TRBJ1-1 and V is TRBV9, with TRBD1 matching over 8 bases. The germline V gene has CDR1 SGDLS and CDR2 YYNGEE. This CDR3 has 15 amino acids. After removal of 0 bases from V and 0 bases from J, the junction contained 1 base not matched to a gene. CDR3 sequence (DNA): TGTGCCAGCAGCGTAGGGACAGGGCTGAACACTGAAGCTTTCTTT. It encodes CASSVGTGLNTEAFF.

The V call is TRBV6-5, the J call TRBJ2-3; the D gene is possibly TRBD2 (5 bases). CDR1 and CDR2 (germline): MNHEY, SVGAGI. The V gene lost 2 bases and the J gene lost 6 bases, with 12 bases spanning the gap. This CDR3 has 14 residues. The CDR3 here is CASSYERSWDTQYF. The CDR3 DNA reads TGTGCCAGCAGTTACGAGCGGAGCTGGGATACGCAGTATTTT.

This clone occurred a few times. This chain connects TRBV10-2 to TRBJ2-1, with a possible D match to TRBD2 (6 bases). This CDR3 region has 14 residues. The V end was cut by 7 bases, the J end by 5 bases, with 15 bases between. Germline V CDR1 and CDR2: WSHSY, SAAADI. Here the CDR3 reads CASMLAGQNNEQFF. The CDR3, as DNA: TGCGCCAGCATGCTGGCGGGGCAAAACAATGAGCAGTTCTTC.

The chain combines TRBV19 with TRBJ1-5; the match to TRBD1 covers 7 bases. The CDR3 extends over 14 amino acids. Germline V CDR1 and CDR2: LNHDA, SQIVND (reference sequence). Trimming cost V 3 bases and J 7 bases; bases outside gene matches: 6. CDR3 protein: CASSIDQGDQPQHF. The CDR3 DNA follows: TGTGCCAGTAGTATCGACCAGGGGGACCAGCCCCAGCATTTT.

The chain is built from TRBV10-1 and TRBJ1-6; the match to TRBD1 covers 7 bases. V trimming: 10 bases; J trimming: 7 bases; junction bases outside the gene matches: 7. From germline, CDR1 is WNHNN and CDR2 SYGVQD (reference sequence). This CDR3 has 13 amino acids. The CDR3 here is CATSGDRNSPLHF. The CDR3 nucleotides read TGCGCCACCAGCGGGGACAGAAATTCACCCCTCCACTTT.

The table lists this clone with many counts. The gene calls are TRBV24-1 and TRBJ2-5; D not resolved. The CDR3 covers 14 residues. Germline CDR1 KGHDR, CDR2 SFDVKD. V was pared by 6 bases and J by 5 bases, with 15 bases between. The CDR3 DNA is TGTGCCACCAGTACAACAGTGGAAAGTGAGACCCAGTACTTC. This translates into CATSTTVESETQYF.

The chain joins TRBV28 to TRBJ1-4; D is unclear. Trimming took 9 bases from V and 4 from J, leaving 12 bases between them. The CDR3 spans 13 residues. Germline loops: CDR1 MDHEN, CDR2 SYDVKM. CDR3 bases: TGTGCCAGTTCCGGAGGGTTTAATGAAAAACTGTTTTTT. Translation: CASSGGFNEKLFF.

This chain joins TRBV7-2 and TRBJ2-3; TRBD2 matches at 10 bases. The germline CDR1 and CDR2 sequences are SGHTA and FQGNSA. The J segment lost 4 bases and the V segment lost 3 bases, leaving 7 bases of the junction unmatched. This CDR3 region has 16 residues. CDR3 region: CASSFGPSGGADTQYF. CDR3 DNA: TGTGCCAGCAGCTTTGGCCCTAGCGGGGGTGCAGATACGCAGTATTTT.

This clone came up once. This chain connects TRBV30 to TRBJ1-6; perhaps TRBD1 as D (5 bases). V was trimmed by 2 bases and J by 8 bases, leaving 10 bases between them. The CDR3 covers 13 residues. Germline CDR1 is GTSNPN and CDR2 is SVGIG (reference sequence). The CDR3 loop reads CAWSPSGYSPLHF. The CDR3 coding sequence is TGTGCCTGGAGTCCTTCAGGGTATTCACCCCTCCACTTT.

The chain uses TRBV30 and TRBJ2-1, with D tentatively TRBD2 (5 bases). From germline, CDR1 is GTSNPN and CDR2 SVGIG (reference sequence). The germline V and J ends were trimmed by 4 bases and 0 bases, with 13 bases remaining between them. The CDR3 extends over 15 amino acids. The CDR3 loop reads CAWTETRTSYNEQFF. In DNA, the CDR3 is TGTGCCTGGACCGAAACTAGGACCTCCTACAATGAGCAGTTCTTC.

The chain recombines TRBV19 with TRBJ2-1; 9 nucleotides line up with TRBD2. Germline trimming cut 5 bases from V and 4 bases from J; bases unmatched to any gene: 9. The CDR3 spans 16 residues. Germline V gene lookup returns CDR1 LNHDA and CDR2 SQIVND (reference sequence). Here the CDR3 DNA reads TGTGCCAGTAGTTTAAGAGCGGGGGGCCGTTACAATGAGCAGTTCTTC. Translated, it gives CASSLRAGGRYNEQFF.

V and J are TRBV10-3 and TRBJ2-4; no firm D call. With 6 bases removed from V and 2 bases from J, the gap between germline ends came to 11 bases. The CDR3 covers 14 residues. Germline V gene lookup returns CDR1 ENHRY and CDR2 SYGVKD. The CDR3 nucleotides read TGTGCCATCAGCCAGGCTCTCACCAAAAACATTCAGTACTTC. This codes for CAISQALTKNIQYF.

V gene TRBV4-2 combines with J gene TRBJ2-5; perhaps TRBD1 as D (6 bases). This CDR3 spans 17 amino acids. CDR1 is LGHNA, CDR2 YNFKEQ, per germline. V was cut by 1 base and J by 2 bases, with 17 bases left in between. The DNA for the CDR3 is TGTGCCAGCAGCCAAGTAGGGGGAAACAAATATCAAGAGACCCAGTACTTC. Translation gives CASSQVGGNKYQETQYF.

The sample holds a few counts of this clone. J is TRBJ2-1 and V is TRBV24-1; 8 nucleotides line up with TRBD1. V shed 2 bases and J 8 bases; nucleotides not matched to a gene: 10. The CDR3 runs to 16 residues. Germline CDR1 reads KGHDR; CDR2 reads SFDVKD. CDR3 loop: CATSDSLDRVAHEQFF. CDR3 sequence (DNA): TGTGCCACCAGTGATTCACTGGACAGGGTTGCTCATGAGCAGTTCTTC.

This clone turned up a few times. The CDR3 DNA reads TGTGCCATCAGTCCGTCTGAGGTCAACGTCCTGACTTTC. It is translated as CAISPSEVNVLTF. The chain carries TRBV10-3 and TRBJ2-6; D uncertain. The ends were cut back, 5 bases at V and 9 bases at J, with 11 bases in the middle. Germline values: CDR1 ENHRY, CDR2 SYGVKD. CDR3 size: 13 residues.

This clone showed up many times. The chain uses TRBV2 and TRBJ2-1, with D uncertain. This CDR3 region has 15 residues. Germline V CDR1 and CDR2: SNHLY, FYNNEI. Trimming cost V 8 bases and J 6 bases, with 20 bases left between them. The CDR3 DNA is TGTGCCAGCTCCCTCGAGGTCCGCGAGCGCAATGAGCAGTTCTTC. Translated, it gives CASSLEVRERNEQFF.

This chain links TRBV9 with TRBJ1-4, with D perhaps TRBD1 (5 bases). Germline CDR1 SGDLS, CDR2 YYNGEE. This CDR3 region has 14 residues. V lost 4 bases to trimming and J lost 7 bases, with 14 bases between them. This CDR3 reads CASSTRGGVEKLFF. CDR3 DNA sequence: TGTGCCAGCAGCACACGGGGCGGGGTTGAAAAACTGTTTTTT.